Below, 18 T cell receptor beta chains from the same sample are listed, as sequenced in a study of control samples from healthy donors and cancer patients. Clones were sequenced by immunoSEQ multiplex PCR, and TCRdb holds only the in-frame ones, with some missing. The sample includes 130,000 to 150,000 clones, roughly nine tenths of them seen just once. Sequenced sample: blood. Every receptor here comes from a man aged 25-45 years in good health.

In the case of this clone: Different DNA sequences within this sample yield the same CDR3. The J gene is TRBJ2-5, the V gene TRBV15; D not certain. CDR3 size: 12 residues. Trimming stripped 4 bases from V and 3 bases from J, with 6 bases between. Looked up from germline, CDR1 is LNHNV and CDR2 is YYDKDF (reference sequence). The CDR3 DNA sequence: TGTGCCACCAGCACGAGTAAAGAGACCCAGTACTTC. Translation: CATSTSKETQYF.

V is TRBV5-1 and J is TRBJ2-5; 13 bases fit TRBD2. The V and J ends lost 4 bases and 3 bases, in that order; junction bases with no gene match: 6. CDR1 SGHRS and CDR2 YFSETQ come from the germline V gene. The CDR3 totals 16 residues. The CDR3 reads CASSKLAGGPEETQYF. CDR3 DNA sequence: TGCGCCAGCAGCAAACTAGCGGGAGGGCCCGAAGAGACCCAGTACTTC.

The J gene is TRBJ2-5, the V gene TRBV28; possible D gene TRBD1, 5 bases. The CDR3 covers 14 residues. The V and J ends lost 2 bases and 7 bases respectively, with 14 bases between them. CDR1 is MDHEN and CDR2 is SYDVKM in the germline V gene. As DNA, the CDR3 is TGTGCCAGCAGTTTAATACAGGCAGAAGGGACCCAGTACTTC. Translating it yields CASSLIQAEGTQYF.

This clone has only one observation. This chain uses TRBV7-6 with TRBJ2-2; 9 bases map to TRBD2. The CDR3 spans 18 residues. Germline V gene data show CDR1 as SGHVS and CDR2 as FNYEAQ. With 4 bases clipped from V and 3 bases from J, the junction kept 12 bases outside the gene matches. This CDR3 reads CASSSVPKRGADTGELFF. In nucleotides, the CDR3 is TGTGCCAGCAGCTCCGTCCCAAAGCGGGGGGCCGACACCGGGGAGCTGTTTTTT.

This chain joins TRBV27 and TRBJ1-2; D perhaps matches TRBD1 (6 bases). V was clipped by 10 bases and J by 8 bases, with 14 bases between them. Germline CDR1 and CDR2: MNHEY and SMNVEV (reference sequence). CDR3 size: 11 residues. In DNA form, the CDR3 reads TGTGCCACCAGAGGGGGACGAGGCTACACCTTC. Residues: CATRGGRGYTF.

The chain employs TRBV9 and TRBJ2-2, with TRBD1 matching over 9 bases. CDR1 and CDR2 from the germline V gene are SGDLS and YYNGEE. The CDR3 extends over 15 amino acids. V dropped 7 bases and J dropped 6; count of bases not matched to a gene: 10. The CDR3 reads CASGSGQGIPGELFF. CDR3 nucleotides: TGTGCCAGCGGGAGCGGACAGGGGATCCCCGGGGAGCTGTTTTTT.

The chain combines TRBV6-1 with TRBJ2-7; 7 nucleotides agree with TRBD1. The CDR3 is 17 residues long. V lost 2 bases to trimming and J lost 2 bases; unmatched junction nucleotides: 12. Germline V gene lookup returns CDR1 MNHNS and CDR2 SASEGT. The chain's CDR3 is CASSETEPGGETYEQYF. The DNA for the CDR3 is TGTGCCAGCAGTGAAACAGAGCCAGGGGGTGAAACCTACGAGCAGTACTTC.

The chain uses TRBV14 and TRBJ2-1, with D unclear. Trimming took off 0 bases at V and 7 bases at J, with 4 bases between the two ends. There are 12 residues in the CDR3. Germline assignment: CDR1 SGHDN and CDR2 FVKESK. The DNA for the CDR3 is TGTGCCAGCAGCCAAGATTGGAATGAGCAGTTCTTC. Protein: CASSQDWNEQFF.

CDR3 in DNA: TGTGCCAGTAGTATAGATGGGACAGGGGTAAGCGGCTACACCTTC. This sequence encodes CASSIDGTGVSGYTF. The chain carries TRBV19 and TRBJ1-2, with 10 bases identical to TRBD1. The junction had 6 bases not matched to a gene; V was cut back by 0 bases and J by 8 bases. The CDR3 consists of 15 residues. Germline CDR1 LNHDA, CDR2 SQIVND (reference sequence).

This clone has just one count. The chain combines TRBV5-1 with TRBJ2-7; 9 nucleotides line up with TRBD1. J lost 1 base, V lost 6 bases, and 5 bases had no gene match. The CDR3 contains 14 residues. Germline V gene data show CDR1 as SGHRS and CDR2 as YFSETQ. CDR3 bases: TGCGCCAGCACAGGACAGGGGCCATCCTACGAGCAGTACTTC. Protein: CASTGQGPSYEQYF.

J is TRBJ2-4 and V is TRBV29-1, with D maybe TRBD1 (6 bases). CDR1 and CDR2 (germline): SQVTM, ANQGSEA. Trimming stripped 2 bases from V and 8 bases from J, with 13 bases between. This CDR3 spans 13 amino acids. CDR3 DNA: TGCAGCGTTGAATTAATTGCAGGGGACATTCAGTACTTC. This encodes CSVELIAGDIQYF.

This clone was seen a single time. CDR3 region: CASATQQGLGYEQYF. The DNA of the CDR3 is TGTGCCAGCGCCACTCAACAGGGACTAGGCTACGAGCAGTACTTC. The chain joins TRBV6-5 to TRBJ2-7; TRBD2 agrees at 8 bases. The CDR3 length is 15 residues. J lost 3 bases, V lost 8 bases, and 12 bases had no gene match. Per the germline V gene, CDR1 is MNHEY and CDR2 is SVGAGI.

The V gene is TRBV4-3, the J gene TRBJ2-7, with 7 bases lining up with TRBD2. The ends lost 1 base at V and 7 bases at J; junction bases unmatched: 13. In germline, CDR1 is LGHNA, CDR2 YSLEER. This CDR3 spans 16 amino acids. The CDR3 nucleotides are TGCGCCAGCAGCCAAGGCCCGGGACTATCCCCCCTGGAGCAGTACTTC. It translates to CASSQGPGLSPLEQYF.

The chain employs TRBV29-1 and TRBJ1-3; D might be TRBD1 (5 bases). The length of the CDR3 is 15 residues. Between the trimmed V and J ends, which lost 7 bases and 0 bases, there was a span of 16 bases. In germline, CDR1 is SQVTM, CDR2 ANQGSEA. This CDR3 is CSAPGGSFSGNTIYF. Written as DNA, the CDR3 is TGCAGCGCCCCTGGGGGTTCTTTCTCTGGAAACACCATATATTTT.

The CDR3 DNA is TGTGCCACCAGTGCCTATACATCCGGGACAGGGCAGTACAATGAGCAGTTCTTC. Translation gives CATSAYTSGTGQYNEQFF. V and J are TRBV24-1 and TRBJ2-1; 9 bases map to TRBD1. Trimming removed 5 bases from V and 4 bases from J; junction bases left unmatched: 14. The CDR3 has 18 residues. The V gene's germline CDR1 is KGHDR and CDR2 SFDVKD.

The V call is TRBV30, the J call TRBJ2-7; D tentatively fits TRBD1 or TRBD2 (8 bases each). Germline loops: CDR1 GTSNPN, CDR2 SVGIG (reference sequence). Trimming cost V 5 bases and J 3 bases, with 26 bases left between them. This CDR3 has 17 amino acids. DNA of the CDR3: TGTGCCTGGGGGGGGACAGGTCTAGCGGGCGCCTTCTACGAGCAGTACTTC. Amino acids: CAWGGTGLAGAFYEQYF. Filled out from reference TRBV30 and TRBJ2-7, the complete variable domain reads SQTIHQWPATLVQPVGSPLSLECTVEGTSNPNLYWYRQAAGRGLQLLFYSVGIGQISSEVPQNLSASRPQDRQFILSSKKLLLSDSGFYLCAWGGTGLAGAFYEQYFGPGTRLTVT.

The chain carries TRBV7-2 and TRBJ2-1; TRBD2 agrees at 8 bases. CDR1 and CDR2 (germline): SGHTA, FQGNSA. There are 13 residues in the CDR3. J gave up 6 bases and V 6 bases, and 4 bases lay outside the gene matches. CDR3 sequence reads: CASRTGGINEQFF. In nucleotides, the CDR3 is TGTGCCAGCAGGACGGGAGGGATCAATGAGCAGTTCTTC. Filled out from reference TRBV7-2 and TRBJ2-1, the complete variable domain reads GAGVSQSPSNKVTEKGKDVELRCDPISGHTALYWYRQSLGQGLEFLIYFQGNSAPDKSGLPSDRFSAERTGGSVSTLTIQRTQQEDSAVYLCASRTGGINEQFFGPGTRLTVL.

CDR3 sequence reads: CASIKGGTEAFF. The CDR3 DNA follows: TGTGCCAGCATAAAGGGGGGCACTGAAGCTTTCTTT. The chain recombines TRBV7-8 with TRBJ1-1; D perhaps matches TRBD1 (6 bases). The V and J ends lost 7 bases and 4 bases respectively, with 10 bases between them. Germline V CDR1 and CDR2: SGHVS, FQNEAQ. This CDR3 is 12 amino acids long.